The 12 T cell receptor beta chains reported below all come from one sample, sequenced in a study of T cell responses to AZD1222 COVID-19 vaccine. Libraries were prepared by immunoSEQ multiplex PCR; TCRdb keeps only in-frame clonotypes and omits some of them. The sample consists of 75,000 to 100,000 clones, roughly nine tenths of them appearing once. The sample was peripheral blood, taken on day 0 of AZD1222 vaccination. The receptors originated from an adult in good health.

As DNA, the CDR3 is TGTGCCAGCAGCCCCTCGGAAATGGTCTATGGCTACACCTTC. It encodes CASSPSEMVYGYTF. The chain recombines TRBV5-6 with TRBJ1-2, with unresolved D. Trimming stripped 4 bases from V and 4 bases from J, with 14 bases between. Germline V gene sequence: CDR1 SGHDT, CDR2 YYEEEE. This CDR3 is built from 14 residues.

The V gene is TRBV6-5, the J gene TRBJ2-7; perhaps D is TRBD1 or TRBD2 (7 bases each). CDR3 length equals 13 residues. Trimming pared 7 bases from V and 3 bases from J, leaving 13 bases between. Germline-derived CDR1 and CDR2 are MNHEY and SVGAGI. The DNA of the CDR3 is TGTGCCAGCACCCAGGGGGAGGGCTACGAGCAGTACTTC. This encodes CASTQGEGYEQYF.

This clone has a single count. One end of the junction fails to match germline, which may point to a read error. This chain uses TRBV18 with TRBJ2-7; D unclear. CDR3 length: 14 amino acids. Germline V gives CDR1 KGHSH, CDR2 LQKENI. As DNA, the CDR3 is TGTGTCAGCTCACCGACGTCATCGTTAGGCGAGCAGTACTTC. It yields the protein CVSSPTSSLGEQYF.

This sequence joins TRBV14 and TRBJ1-6; tentatively, D is TRBD1 (6 bases). The CDR3 is 14 residues long. V lost 1 base and J 7 bases, leaving 8 bases between the germline ends. From germline, CDR1 is SGHDN and CDR2 FVKESK. The CDR3: CASSQGTANSPLHF. In nucleotides, the CDR3 is TGTGCCAGCAGCCAAGGGACAGCAAATTCACCCCTCCACTTT.

This chain connects TRBV12-3 or TRBV12-4 to TRBJ2-7; D is possibly TRBD2 (6 bases). This CDR3 region has 13 residues. Trimming removed 5 bases at V and 4 bases at J, with 12 bases between. The CDR3 here is CASSRDFLYEQYF. The CDR3 nucleotides are TGTGCCAGCAGTCGGGACTTTCTTTACGAGCAGTACTTC.

The CDR3 coding sequence is TGTGCCAGCTCTGAGACCGATTTTAGCTCCTACAATGAGCAGTTCTTC. As protein: CASSETDFSSYNEQFF. The J gene is TRBJ2-1, the V gene TRBV19; D uncertain. Germline lookup yields CDR1 LNHDA and CDR2 SQIVND (reference sequence). The CDR3 runs to 16 residues. Trimming removed 9 bases at V and 0 bases at J, with 18 bases between.

The chain uses TRBV7-6 and TRBJ2-1; 9 bases are shared with TRBD1. Germline CDR1 reads SGHVS; CDR2 reads FNYEAQ. This CDR3 comprises 15 residues. The ends lost 1 base at V and 3 bases at J; junction bases unmatched: 1. The CDR3 is CASSLGQGGYNEQFF. DNA of the CDR3: TGTGCCAGCAGCTTAGGACAGGGGGGCTACAATGAGCAGTTCTTC.

The V call is TRBV10-3, the J call TRBJ2-3; possible D gene TRBD1, 5 bases. Looked up from germline, CDR1 is ENHRY and CDR2 is SYGVKD. V was cut by 0 bases and J by 1 base, with 11 bases left in between. The CDR3 sequence is 16 residues long. CDR3 nucleotide sequence: TGTGCCATCAGTGAGTCAGGGGCCCAAGGCACAGATACGCAGTATTTT. The encoded protein is CAISESGAQGTDTQYF.

The V and J genes are TRBV4-2 and TRBJ2-1, with D perhaps TRBD2 (7 bases). The V gene's germline CDR1 is LGHNA and CDR2 YNFKEQ. The CDR3 is 16 amino acids. The germline V and J ends were trimmed by 4 bases and 2 bases, with 15 bases remaining between them. Here the CDR3 reads CASSRKGGSAYNEQFF. CDR3 DNA: TGTGCCAGCAGCCGTAAGGGGGGGTCCGCCTACAATGAGCAGTTCTTC.

This clone was observed a few times. The rearrangement joins TRBV11-2 to TRBJ2-2; a possible D gene is TRBD1 (6 bases). The CDR3 length is 12 residues. Germline loops: CDR1 SGHAT, CDR2 FQNNGV. Trimming removed 8 bases from V and 5 bases from J, with 9 bases in between. The CDR3 sequence: CASGGQTGELFF. The CDR3 nucleotides read TGTGCCAGCGGCGGACAGACCGGGGAGCTGTTTTTT.

This CDR3 is CATTRARESYEQYF. The DNA of the CDR3 is TGTGCCACCACCCGGGCGCGGGAGTCTTACGAGCAGTACTTC. The rearrangement links TRBV6-5 to TRBJ2-7; 7 bases align to TRBD2. CDR1 is MNHEY, CDR2 SVGAGI, per germline. V lost 10 bases and J lost 4; bases outside the gene matches: 13. The CDR3 length is 14 residues.

The chain carries TRBV6-5 and TRBJ2-1, with 12 positions matching TRBD2. The CDR3 extends over 15 amino acids. The trim removed 7 bases at V and 7 bases at J, leaving 8 bases unmatched. Germline assignment: CDR1 MNHEY and CDR2 SVGAGI. The CDR3: CASNRLAGGRNEQFF. The CDR3 DNA sequence: TGTGCCAGCAACAGGCTAGCGGGGGGGCGTAATGAGCAGTTCTTC.